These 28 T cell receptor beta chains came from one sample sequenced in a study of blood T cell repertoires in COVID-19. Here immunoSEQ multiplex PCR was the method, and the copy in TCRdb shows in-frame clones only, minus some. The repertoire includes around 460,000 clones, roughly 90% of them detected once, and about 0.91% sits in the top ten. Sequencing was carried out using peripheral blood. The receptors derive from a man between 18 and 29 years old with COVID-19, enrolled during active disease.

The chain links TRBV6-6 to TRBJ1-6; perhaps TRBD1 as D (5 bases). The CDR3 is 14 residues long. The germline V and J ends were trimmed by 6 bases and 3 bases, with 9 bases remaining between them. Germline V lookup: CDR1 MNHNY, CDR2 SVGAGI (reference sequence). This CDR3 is CASSVTVYNSPLHF. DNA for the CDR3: TGTGCCAGCAGCGTGACAGTCTATAATTCACCCCTCCACTTT.

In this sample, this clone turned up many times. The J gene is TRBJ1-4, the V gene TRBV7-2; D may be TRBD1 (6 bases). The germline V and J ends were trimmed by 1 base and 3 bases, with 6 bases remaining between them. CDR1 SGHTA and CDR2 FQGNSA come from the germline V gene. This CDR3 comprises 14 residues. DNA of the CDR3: TGTGCCAGCAGCTTAGGGACAGCTAATGAAAAACTGTTTTTT. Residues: CASSLGTANEKLFF.

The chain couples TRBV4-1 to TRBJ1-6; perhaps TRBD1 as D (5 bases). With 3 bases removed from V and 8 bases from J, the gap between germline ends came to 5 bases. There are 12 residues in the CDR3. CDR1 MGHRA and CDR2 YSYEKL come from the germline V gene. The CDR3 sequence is CASSQTDSPLHF. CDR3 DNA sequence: TGCGCCAGCAGCCAGACAGATTCACCCCTCCACTTT.

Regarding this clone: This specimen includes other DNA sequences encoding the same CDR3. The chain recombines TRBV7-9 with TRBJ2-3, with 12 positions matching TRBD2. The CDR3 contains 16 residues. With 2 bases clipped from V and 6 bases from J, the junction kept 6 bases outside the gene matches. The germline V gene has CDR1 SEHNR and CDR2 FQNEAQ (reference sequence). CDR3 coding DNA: TGTGCCAGCAGCTTATCTAGCGGGGGGGCCGTTGATACGCAGTATTTT. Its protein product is CASSLSSGGAVDTQYF.

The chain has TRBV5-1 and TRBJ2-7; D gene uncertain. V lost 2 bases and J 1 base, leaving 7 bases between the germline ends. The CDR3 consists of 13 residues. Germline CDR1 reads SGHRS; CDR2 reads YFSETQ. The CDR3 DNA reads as TGCGCCAGCAGCTTTTCAGGTTCCTACGAGCAGTACTTC. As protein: CASSFSGSYEQYF.

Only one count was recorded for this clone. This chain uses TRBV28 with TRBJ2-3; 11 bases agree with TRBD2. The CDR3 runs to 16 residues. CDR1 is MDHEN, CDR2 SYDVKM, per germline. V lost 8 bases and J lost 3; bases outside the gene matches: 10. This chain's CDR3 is CASHSGTSGFTDTQYF. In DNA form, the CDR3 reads TGTGCCAGCCACTCCGGGACTAGCGGATTTACAGATACGCAGTATTTT.

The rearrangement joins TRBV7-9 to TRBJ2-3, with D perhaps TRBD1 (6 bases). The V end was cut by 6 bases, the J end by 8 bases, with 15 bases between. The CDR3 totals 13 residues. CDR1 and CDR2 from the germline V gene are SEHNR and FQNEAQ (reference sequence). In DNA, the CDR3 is TGTGCCAGCAGATTCATCGACAGGACTACGCAGTATTTT. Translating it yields CASRFIDRTTQYF.

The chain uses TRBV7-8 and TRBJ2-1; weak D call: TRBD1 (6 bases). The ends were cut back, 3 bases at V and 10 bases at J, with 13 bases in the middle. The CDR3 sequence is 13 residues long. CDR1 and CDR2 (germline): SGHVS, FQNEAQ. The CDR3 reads CASSFHGGWEQFF. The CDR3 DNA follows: TGTGCCAGCAGCTTCCATGGGGGCTGGGAGCAGTTCTTC.

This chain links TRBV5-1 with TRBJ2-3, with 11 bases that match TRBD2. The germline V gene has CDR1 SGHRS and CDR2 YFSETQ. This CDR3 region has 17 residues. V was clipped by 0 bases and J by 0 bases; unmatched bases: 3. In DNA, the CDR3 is TGCGCCAGCAGCTTGGGACTAGCGGGGCCTAGCACAGATACGCAGTATTTT. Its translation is CASSLGLAGPSTDTQYF.

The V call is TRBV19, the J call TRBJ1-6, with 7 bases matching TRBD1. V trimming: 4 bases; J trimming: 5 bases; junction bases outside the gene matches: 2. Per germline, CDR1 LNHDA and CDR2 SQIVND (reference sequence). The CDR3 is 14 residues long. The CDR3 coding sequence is TGTGCCAGTAGTAGGGGGACAGATAATTCACCCCTCCACTTT. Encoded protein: CASSRGTDNSPLHF.

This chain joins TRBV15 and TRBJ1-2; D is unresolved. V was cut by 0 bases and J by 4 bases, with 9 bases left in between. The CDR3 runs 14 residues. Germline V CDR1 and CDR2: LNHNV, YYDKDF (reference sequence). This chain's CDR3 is CATSRDNQAYGYTF. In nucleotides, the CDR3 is TGTGCCACCAGCAGAGATAACCAGGCCTATGGCTACACCTTC.

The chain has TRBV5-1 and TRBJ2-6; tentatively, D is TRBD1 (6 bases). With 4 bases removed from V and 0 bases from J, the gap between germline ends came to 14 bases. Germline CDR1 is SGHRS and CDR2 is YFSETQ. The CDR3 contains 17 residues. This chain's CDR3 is CASSTTGYSSGANVLTF. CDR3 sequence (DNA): TGCGCCAGCAGCACGACAGGATACTCCTCTGGGGCCAACGTCCTGACTTTC.

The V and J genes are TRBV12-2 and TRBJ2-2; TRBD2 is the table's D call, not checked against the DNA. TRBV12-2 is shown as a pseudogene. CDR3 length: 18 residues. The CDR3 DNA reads TGTGCAAGTCGCTTAGAGGGTAGCGGGGGCAATAACACCGGGGAGCTGTTTTTT. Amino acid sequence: CASRLEGSGGNNTGELFF.

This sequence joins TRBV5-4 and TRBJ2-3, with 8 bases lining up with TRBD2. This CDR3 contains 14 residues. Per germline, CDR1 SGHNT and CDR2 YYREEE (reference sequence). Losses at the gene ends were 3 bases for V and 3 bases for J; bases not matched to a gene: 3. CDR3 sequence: CASSSSGSTDTQYF. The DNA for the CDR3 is TGTGCCAGCAGCTCCAGCGGGAGTACAGATACGCAGTATTTT.

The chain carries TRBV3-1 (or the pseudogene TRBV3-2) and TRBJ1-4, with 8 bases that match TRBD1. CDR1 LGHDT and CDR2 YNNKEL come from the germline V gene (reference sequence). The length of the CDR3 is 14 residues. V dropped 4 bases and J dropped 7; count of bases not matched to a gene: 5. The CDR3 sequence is CASSPDRAIEKLFF. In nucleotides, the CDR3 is TGTGCCAGCAGCCCGGACAGGGCTATTGAAAAACTGTTTTTT.

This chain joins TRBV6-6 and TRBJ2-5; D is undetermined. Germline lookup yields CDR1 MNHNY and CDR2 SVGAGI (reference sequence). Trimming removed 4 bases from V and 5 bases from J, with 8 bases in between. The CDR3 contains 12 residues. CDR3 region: CASSLRVETQYF. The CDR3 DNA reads TGTGCCAGCAGTTTGCGAGTGGAGACCCAGTACTTC.

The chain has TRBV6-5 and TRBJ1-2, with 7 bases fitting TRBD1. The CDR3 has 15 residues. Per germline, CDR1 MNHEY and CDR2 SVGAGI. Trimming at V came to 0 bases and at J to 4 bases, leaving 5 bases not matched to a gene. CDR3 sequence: CASSYSLSGGYGYTF. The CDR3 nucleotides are TGTGCCAGCAGTTACTCGTTGTCAGGGGGCTATGGCTACACCTTC.

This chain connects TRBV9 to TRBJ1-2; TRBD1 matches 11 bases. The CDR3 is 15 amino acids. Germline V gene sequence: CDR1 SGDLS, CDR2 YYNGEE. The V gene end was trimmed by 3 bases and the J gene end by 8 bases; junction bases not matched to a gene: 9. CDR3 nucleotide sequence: TGTGCCAGCAGCGCTTCTGGGACAGGGGGGGAAGGCTACACCTTC. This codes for CASSASGTGGEGYTF.

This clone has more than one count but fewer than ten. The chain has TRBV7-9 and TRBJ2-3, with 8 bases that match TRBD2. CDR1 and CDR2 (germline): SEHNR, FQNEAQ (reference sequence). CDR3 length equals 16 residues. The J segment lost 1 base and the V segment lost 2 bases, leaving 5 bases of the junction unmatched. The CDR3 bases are TGTGCCAGCAGCTTAACTAGCGGCCGACGCACAGATACGCAGTATTTT. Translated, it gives CASSLTSGRRTDTQYF.

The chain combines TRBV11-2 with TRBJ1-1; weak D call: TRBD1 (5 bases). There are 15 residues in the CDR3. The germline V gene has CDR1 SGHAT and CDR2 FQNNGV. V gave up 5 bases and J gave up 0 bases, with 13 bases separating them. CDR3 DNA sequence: TGTGCCAGCAGCACAACAGGAAACATGAACACTGAAGCTTTCTTT. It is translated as CASSTTGNMNTEAFF.

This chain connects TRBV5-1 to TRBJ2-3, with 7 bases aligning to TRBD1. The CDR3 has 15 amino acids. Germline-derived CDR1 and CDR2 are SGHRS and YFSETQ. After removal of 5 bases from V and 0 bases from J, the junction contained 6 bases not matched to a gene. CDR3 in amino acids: CASSQTGLSTDTQYF. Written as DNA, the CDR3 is TGCGCCAGCAGTCAGACAGGGCTAAGCACAGATACGCAGTATTTT.

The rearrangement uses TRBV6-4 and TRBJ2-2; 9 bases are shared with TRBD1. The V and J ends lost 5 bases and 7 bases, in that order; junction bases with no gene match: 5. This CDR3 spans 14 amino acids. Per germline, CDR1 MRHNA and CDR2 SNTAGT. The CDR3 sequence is CASSSTGGSGELFF. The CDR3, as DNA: TGTGCCAGCAGTTCCACAGGGGGCAGCGGGGAGCTGTTTTTT.

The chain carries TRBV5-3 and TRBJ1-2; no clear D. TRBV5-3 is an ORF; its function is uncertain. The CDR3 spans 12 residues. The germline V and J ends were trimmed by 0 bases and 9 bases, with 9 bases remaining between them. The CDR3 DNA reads TGTGCCAGAAGCTTGGGTCCGGGGTGCTACACCTTC. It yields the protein CARSLGPGCYTF.

The CDR3 sequence: CASGLVPTGYRDQPQHF. The CDR3 DNA is TGTGCTAGTGGTTTGGTACCCACAGGGTACCGAGATCAGCCCCAGCATTTT. The J gene is TRBJ1-5, the V gene TRBV12-5; D possibly corresponds to TRBD1 (6 bases). CDR1 and CDR2 (germline): LGHNT, FRNRAP. The CDR3 consists of 17 residues. The V end lost 0 bases, the J end lost 5 bases, and 17 bases lay between the germline ends.

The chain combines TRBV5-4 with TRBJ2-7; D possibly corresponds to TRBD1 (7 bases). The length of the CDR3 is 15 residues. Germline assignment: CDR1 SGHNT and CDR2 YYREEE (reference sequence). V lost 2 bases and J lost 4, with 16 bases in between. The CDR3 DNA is TGTGCCAGCAGCTTTAGCACAGGGGACTTTTACGAGCAGTACTTC. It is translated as CASSFSTGDFYEQYF. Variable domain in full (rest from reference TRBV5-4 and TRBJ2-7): ETGVTQSPTHLIKTRGQQVTLRCSSQSGHNTVSWYQQALGQGPQFIFQYYREEENGRGNFPPRFSGLQFPNYSSELNVNALELDDSALYLCASSFSTGDFYEQYFGPGTRLTVT.

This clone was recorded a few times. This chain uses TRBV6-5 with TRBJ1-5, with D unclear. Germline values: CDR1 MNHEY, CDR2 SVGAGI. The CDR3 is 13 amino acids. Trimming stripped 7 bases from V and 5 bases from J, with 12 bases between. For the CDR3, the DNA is TGTGCCAGCACGGAGAGGCCCTATCAGCCCCAGCATTTT. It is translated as CASTERPYQPQHF.

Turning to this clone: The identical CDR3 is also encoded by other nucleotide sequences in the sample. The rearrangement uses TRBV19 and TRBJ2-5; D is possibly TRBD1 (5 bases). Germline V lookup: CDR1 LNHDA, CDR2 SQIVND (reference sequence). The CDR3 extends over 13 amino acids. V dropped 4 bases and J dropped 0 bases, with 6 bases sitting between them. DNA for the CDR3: TGTGCCAGTAGTACAGGGTACCAAGAGACCCAGTACTTC. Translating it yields CASSTGYQETQYF.

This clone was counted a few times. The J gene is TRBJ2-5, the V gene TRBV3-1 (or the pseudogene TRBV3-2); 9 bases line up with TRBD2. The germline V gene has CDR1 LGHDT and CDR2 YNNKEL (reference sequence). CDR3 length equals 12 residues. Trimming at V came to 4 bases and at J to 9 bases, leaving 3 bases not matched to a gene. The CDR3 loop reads CASSLAGVAQYF. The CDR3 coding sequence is TGTGCCAGCAGCCTAGCGGGGGTGGCCCAGTACTTC.